This T cell receptor (beta chain) was found in a study of T cells in Graves' hyperthyroidism and ophthalmopathy. Study-level background: Peripheral blood was collected at initial diagnosis, before any treatment.

RNA transcripts provided the source from which TCR beta CDR3 regions were amplified. A set of HTBI primers served as the primers for a first-round RT-PCR of the TCR CDR3. A single record per CDR3 protein comes from TCRdb applying MiXCR to the multiplex PCR reads. The sample shows 360,000 or so distinct CDR3 sequences, around 18% of them seen only once. Worth noting for this clonotype: Its antigen is not identified.

Germline V gene lookup returns CDR1 MNHEY and CDR2 SMNVEV (reference sequence). V lost 4 bases and J lost 5, with 11 bases in between. The CDR3 runs 13 residues. Study conclusions and caveats: Most thyroid clonotypes that were expanded above 0.001 also turned up in blood. Stable hyperthyroidism was separated from ophthalmopathy by a model based on 13 V-J features.

For the diagnoses, clinical symptoms, serum thyroxine and TRAb, thyroid ultrasound and orbital computed tomography were used. The clonotype originates from a woman in her 40s with Graves' ophthalmopathy. Sequenced input: blood. V and J are TRBV27 and TRBJ2-5; D is unresolved. The CDR3 protein is CASSSRHGETQYF. The CDR3 DNA reads as TGTGCCAGCAGTTCCAGGCACGGGGAGACCCAGTACTTC.